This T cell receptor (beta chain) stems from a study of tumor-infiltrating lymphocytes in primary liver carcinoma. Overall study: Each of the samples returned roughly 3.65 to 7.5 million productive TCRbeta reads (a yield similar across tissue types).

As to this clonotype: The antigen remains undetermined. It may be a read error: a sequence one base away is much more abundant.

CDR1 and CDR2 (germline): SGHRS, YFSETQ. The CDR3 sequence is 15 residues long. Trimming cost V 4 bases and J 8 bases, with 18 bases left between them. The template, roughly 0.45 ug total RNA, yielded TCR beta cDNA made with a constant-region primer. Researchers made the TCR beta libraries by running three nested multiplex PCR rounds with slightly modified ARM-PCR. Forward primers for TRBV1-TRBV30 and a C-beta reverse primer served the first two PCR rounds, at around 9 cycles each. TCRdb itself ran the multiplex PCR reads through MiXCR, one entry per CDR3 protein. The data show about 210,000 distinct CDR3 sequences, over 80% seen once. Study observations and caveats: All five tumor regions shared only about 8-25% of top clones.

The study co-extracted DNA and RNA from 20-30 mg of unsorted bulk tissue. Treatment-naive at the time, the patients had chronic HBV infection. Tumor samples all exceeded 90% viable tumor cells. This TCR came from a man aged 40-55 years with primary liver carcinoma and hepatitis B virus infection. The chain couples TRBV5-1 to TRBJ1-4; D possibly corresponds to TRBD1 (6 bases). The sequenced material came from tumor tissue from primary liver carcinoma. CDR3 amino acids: CASSVGHGKGEKLFF. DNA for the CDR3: TGCGCCAGCAGCGTGGGACACGGGAAAGGGGAAAAACTGTTTTTT.